The 11 T cell receptor beta chains below all came from one sample that was sequenced in a study of T-cell reconstitution after alpha-beta-depleted transplantation in children. Preparation of the TCRbeta library was carried out with unique molecular identifiers. In TCRdb, the PCR reads were re-called with MiXCR into one record per CDR3 protein. The table lists hundreds of thousands of distinct CDR3 sequences, about 11% of them singletons. Sequencing was performed on PBMCs from the stem cell graft donor, taken from the stem cell graft. These receptors were collected from a human donor who donated a stem cell graft to a child with acute myeloid leukemia.

This clonotype was counted many times. This chain uses TRBV29-1 with TRBJ2-7; 9 positions agree with TRBD1. V lost 5 bases to trimming and J lost 5 bases; unmatched junction nucleotides: 10. Germline CDR1 reads SQVTM; CDR2 reads ANQGSEA. The CDR3 is 14 amino acids. CDR3 sequence reads: CSVNPTGGIDEQYF. As DNA, the CDR3 is TGCAGCGTTAACCCTACAGGGGGCATCGACGAGCAGTACTTC.

This chain links TRBV7-3 with TRBJ2-1; 8 bases are a match to TRBD2. From germline, CDR1 is SGHTA and CDR2 FQGTGA. V dropped 5 bases and J dropped 5; count of bases not matched to a gene: 11. This CDR3 region has 16 residues. The CDR3 DNA sequence: TGTGCCAGCAGCAGCCGGTCGACGGGAGGGCACAATGAGCAGTTCTTC. Amino acid sequence: CASSSRSTGGHNEQFF.

The V and J genes are TRBV7-2 and TRBJ2-1, with TRBD2 identical over 14 bases. V shed 5 bases and J 6 bases; nucleotides not matched to a gene: 6. The CDR3 length is 16 residues. Germline V gene sequence: CDR1 SGHTA, CDR2 FQGNSA. The CDR3 sequence is CASSGPGLAGANEQFF. In DNA form, the CDR3 reads TGTGCCAGCAGCGGACCGGGACTAGCGGGGGCCAATGAGCAGTTCTTC.

This clonotype was seen ten or more times. The chain uses TRBV11-2 and TRBJ2-7, with D perhaps TRBD1 or TRBD2 (5 bases each). Germline V CDR1 and CDR2: SGHAT, FQNNGV. This CDR3 has 19 residues. Trimming took off 2 bases at V and 1 base at J, with 24 bases between the two ends. The CDR3 coding sequence is TGTGCCAGCAGCTTAAGCCGGGTACTTGGGGGAGCTGAATCCTACGAGCAGTACTTC. It codes for CASSLSRVLGGAESYEQYF.

V is TRBV4-3 and J is TRBJ2-7; TRBD1 aligns across 10 bases. The CDR3 runs 16 residues. The trim removed 0 bases at V and 5 bases at J, leaving 7 bases unmatched. Germline V lookup: CDR1 LGHNA, CDR2 YSLEER. The CDR3 DNA follows: TGCGCCAGCAGCCAAGATTTAGGACAGGGGGACGACGAGCAGTACTTC. Protein: CASSQDLGQGDDEQYF.

This clonotype was seen many times. The chain recombines TRBV7-2 with TRBJ1-1; D uncertain. Germline V gene sequence: CDR1 SGHTA, CDR2 FQGNSA. Trimming left V 5 bases short and J 4 bases short, with 11 bases between. The CDR3 has 13 amino acids. This chain's CDR3 is CASSHPMTTEAFF. CDR3 sequence (DNA): TGTGCCAGCAGCCACCCGATGACCACTGAAGCTTTCTTT.

The chain recombines TRBV24-1 with TRBJ2-2; TRBD2 might be the D (7 bases). Germline CDR1 reads KGHDR; CDR2 reads SFDVKD. CDR3 length: 17 amino acids. With 3 bases removed from V and 10 bases from J, the gap between germline ends came to 23 bases. Here the CDR3 DNA reads TGTGCCACCAGTGATAGGGGGGGGGACGTCCCCACGGTGGAGCTGTTTTTT. Residues: CATSDRGGDVPTVELFF.

The chain uses TRBV7-2 and TRBJ2-1, with unresolved D. Between the trimmed V and J ends, which lost 1 base and 14 bases, there was a span of 12 bases. Germline V gene lookup returns CDR1 SGHTA and CDR2 FQGNSA. The CDR3 runs 12 residues. The CDR3 DNA reads TGTGCCAGCAGCTTAGAGGGCCTCGTCGAGTTCTTC. This encodes CASSLEGLVEFF.

This clonotype has ten or more counts. The chain links TRBV6-2 or TRBV6-3 to TRBJ1-5; 9 nucleotides align to TRBD1. CDR3 size: 15 residues. V was pared by 5 bases and J by 6 bases, with 8 bases of the junction left unmatched. The germline V gene has CDR1 MNHEY and CDR2 SVGEGT. CDR3 protein: CASSRPGQGSQPQHF. In DNA, the CDR3 is TGTGCCAGCAGTCGGCCGGGACAGGGTTCTCAGCCCCAGCATTTT.

In its sample, this clonotype was seen a few times. The genes are TRBV24-1 and TRBJ1-5; 9 positions agree with TRBD1. With V trimmed by 7 bases and J by 3 bases, 6 bases remained unmatched. The CDR3 extends over 15 amino acids. Germline CDR1 and CDR2: KGHDR and SFDVKD. CDR3 loop: CATRGTGRINQPQHF. CDR3 sequence (DNA): TGTGCCACCAGAGGGACAGGGCGAATCAATCAGCCCCAGCATTTT.

Comment on this clonotype: Compared with germline, one end of the junction differs, possibly owing to a read error. The chain has TRBV7-9 and TRBJ2-7; 15 bases map to TRBD2. CDR3 length equals 15 residues. Germline CDR1 and CDR2: SEHNR and FQNEAQ (reference sequence). The CDR3 region has the DNA TGTGCCAGCAGCTCAGACGGGACTAGCGGGAGGTCGGCACGCTTC. Its translation is CASSSDGTSGRSARF.